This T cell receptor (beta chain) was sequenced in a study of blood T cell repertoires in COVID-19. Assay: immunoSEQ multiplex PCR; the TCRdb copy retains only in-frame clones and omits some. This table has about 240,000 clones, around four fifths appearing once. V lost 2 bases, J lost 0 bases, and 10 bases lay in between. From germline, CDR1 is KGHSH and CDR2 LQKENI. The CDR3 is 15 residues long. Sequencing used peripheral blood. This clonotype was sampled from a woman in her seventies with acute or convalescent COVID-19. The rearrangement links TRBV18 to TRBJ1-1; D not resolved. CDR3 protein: CASSPSIQMNTEAFF. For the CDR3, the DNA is TGTGCCAGCTCACCAAGCATACAGATGAACACTGAAGCTTTCTTT. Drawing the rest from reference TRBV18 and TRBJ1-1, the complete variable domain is NAGVMQNPRHLVRRRGQEARLRCSPMKGHSHVYWYRQLPEEGLKFMVYLQKENIIDESGMPKERFSAEFPKEGPSILRIQQVVRGDSAAYFCASSPSIQMNTEAFFGQGTRLTVV.